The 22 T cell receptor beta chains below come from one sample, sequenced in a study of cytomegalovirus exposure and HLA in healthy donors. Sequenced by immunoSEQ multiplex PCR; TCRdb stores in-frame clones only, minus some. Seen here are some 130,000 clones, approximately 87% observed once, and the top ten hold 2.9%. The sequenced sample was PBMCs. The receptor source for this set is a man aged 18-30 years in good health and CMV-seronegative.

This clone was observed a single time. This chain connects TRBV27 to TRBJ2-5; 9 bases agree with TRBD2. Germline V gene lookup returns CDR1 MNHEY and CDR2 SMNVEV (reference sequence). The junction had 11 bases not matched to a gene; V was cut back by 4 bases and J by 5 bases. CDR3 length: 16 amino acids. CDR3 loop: CASSSLAGWTEETQYF. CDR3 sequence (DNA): TGTGCCAGCAGTTCCCTAGCGGGATGGACTGAGGAGACCCAGTACTTC.

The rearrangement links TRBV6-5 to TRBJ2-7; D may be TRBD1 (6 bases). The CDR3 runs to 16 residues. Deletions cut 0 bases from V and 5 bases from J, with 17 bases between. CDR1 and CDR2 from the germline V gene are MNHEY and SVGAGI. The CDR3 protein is CASSYSAGEVLDEQYF. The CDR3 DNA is TGTGCCAGCAGTTACTCGGCAGGGGAAGTCTTGGACGAGCAGTACTTC.

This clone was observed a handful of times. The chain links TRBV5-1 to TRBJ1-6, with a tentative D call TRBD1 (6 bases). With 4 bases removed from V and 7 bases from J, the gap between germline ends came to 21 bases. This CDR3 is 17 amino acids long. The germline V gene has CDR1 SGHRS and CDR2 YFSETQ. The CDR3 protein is CASSREVPGGGNSPLHF. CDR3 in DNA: TGCGCCAGCAGCCGAGAGGTTCCGGGGGGCGGAAATTCACCCCTCCACTTT.

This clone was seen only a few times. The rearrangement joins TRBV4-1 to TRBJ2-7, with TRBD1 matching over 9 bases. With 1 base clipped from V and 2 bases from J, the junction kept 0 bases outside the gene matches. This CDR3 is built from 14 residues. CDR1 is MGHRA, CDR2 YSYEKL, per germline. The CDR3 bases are TGCGCCAGCAGCCAAGGACAGGGGGCCTACGAGCAGTACTTC. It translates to CASSQGQGAYEQYF.

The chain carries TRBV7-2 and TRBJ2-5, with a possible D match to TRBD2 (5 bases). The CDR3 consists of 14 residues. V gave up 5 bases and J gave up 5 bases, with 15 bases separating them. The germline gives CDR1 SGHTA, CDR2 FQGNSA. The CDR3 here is CASSRRTGGETQYF. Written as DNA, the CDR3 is TGTGCCAGCAGCCGACGGACGGGCGGGGAGACCCAGTACTTC.

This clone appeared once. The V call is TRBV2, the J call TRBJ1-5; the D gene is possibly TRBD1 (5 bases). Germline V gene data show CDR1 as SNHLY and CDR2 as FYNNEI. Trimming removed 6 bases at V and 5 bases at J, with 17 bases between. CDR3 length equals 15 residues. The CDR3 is CASRGTMEWDQPQHF. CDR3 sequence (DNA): TGTGCCAGCAGAGGGACTATGGAGTGGGATCAGCCCCAGCATTTT.

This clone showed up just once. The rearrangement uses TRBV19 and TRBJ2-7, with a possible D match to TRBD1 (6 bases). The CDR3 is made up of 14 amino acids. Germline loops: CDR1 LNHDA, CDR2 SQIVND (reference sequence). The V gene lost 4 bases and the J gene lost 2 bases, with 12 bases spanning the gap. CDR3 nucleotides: TGTGCCAGTAGTACACTGACAGGAGCCTACGAGCAGTACTTC. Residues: CASSTLTGAYEQYF.

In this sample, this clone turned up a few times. CDR3 in DNA: TGTGCCAGCAGCACCGGACAGGAGAACACTGAAGCTTTCTTT. Its protein is CASSTGQENTEAFF. The chain combines TRBV7-6 with TRBJ1-1; 7 nucleotides agree with TRBD1. The CDR3 totals 14 residues. The trim removed 5 bases at V and 1 base at J, leaving 4 bases unmatched. Germline loops: CDR1 SGHVS, CDR2 FNYEAQ.

The CDR3, as DNA: TGTGCCAGCATGTCAGTGATCTCCTACGAGCAGTACTTC. This codes for CASMSVISYEQYF. The chain joins TRBV6-1 to TRBJ2-7; D is uncertain. Germline V gene lookup returns CDR1 MNHNS and CDR2 SASEGT. V was shortened by 7 bases and J by 0 bases, with 10 bases between the two germline ends. The length of the CDR3 is 13 residues.

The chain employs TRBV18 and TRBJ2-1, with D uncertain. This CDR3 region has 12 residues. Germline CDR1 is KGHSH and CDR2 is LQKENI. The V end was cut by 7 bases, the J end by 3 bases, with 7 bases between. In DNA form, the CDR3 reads TGTGCCAGCTGGCAGCGCTACAATGAGCAGTTCTTC. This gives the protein CASWQRYNEQFF.

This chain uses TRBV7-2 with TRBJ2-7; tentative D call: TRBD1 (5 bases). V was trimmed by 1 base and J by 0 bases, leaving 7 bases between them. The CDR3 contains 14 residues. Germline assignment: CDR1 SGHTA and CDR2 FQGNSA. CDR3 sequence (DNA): TGTGCCAGCAGCTTAGTCCAGGGCTCCTACGAGCAGTACTTC. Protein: CASSLVQGSYEQYF.

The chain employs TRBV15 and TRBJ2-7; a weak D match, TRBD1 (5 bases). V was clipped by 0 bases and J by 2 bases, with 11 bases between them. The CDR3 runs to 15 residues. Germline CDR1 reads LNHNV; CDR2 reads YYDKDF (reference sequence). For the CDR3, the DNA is TGTGCCACCAGCAGAGATCTGGGGCATCCCTACGAGCAGTACTTC. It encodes CATSRDLGHPYEQYF.

The CDR3 reads CASSAGNSGANVLTF. CDR3 bases: TGCGCCAGCAGCGCCGGTAACTCTGGGGCCAACGTCCTGACTTTC. The chain joins TRBV5-1 to TRBJ2-6; D unclear. V dropped 4 bases and J dropped 0 bases, with 8 bases sitting between them. The germline V gene has CDR1 SGHRS and CDR2 YFSETQ. The CDR3 is 15 residues long.

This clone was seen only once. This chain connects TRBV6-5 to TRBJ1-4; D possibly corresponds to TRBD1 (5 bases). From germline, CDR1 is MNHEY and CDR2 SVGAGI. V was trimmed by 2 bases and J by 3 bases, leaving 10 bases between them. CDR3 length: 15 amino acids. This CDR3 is CASSYRGFPNEKLFF. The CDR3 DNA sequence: TGTGCCAGCAGTTACCGGGGGTTCCCTAATGAAAAACTGTTTTTT.

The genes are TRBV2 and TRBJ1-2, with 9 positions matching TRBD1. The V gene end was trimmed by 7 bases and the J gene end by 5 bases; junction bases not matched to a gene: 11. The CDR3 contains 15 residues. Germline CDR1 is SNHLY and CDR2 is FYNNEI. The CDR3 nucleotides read TGTGCCAGCACTCGGGGGACAGGGAGGGATTATGGCTACACCTTC. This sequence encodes CASTRGTGRDYGYTF.

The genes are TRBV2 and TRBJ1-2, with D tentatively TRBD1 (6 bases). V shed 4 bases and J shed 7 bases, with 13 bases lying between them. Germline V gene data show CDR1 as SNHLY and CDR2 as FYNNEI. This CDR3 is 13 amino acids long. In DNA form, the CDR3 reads TGTGCCAGCAGTGGGACCCGACAGGCTGGCTACACCTTC. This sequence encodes CASSGTRQAGYTF.

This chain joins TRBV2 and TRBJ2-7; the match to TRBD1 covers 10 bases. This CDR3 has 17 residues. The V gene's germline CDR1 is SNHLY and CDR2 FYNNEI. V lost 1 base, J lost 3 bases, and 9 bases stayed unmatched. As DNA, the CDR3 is TGTGCCAGCAGTGAAGGGGACAGGGGATTTGCTTACTACGAGCAGTACTTC. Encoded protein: CASSEGDRGFAYYEQYF.

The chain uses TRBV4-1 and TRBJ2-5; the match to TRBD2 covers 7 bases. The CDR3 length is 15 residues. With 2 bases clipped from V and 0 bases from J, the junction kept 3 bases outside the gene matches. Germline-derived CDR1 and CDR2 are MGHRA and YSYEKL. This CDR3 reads CASSQMGGYQETQYF. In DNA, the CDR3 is TGCGCCAGCAGCCAAATGGGGGGGTACCAAGAGACCCAGTACTTC.

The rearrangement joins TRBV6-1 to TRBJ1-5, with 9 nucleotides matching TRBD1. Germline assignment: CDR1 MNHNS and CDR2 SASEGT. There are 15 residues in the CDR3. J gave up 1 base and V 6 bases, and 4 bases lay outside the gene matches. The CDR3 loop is CASSSGTGSNQPQHF. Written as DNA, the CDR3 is TGTGCCAGCAGCTCCGGGACAGGGAGCAATCAGCCCCAGCATTTT.

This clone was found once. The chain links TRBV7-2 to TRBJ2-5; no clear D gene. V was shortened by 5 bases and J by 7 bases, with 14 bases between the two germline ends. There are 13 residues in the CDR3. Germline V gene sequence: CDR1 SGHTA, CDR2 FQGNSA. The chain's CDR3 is CASSTSIRGTQYF. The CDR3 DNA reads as TGTGCCAGCAGCACGTCAATACGAGGGACCCAGTACTTC.

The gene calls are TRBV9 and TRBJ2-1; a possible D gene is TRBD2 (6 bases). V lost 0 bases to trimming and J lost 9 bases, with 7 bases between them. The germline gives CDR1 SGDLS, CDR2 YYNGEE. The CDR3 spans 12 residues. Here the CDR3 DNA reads TGTGCCAGCAGCGTAGGGGGAGGTGAGCAGTTCTTC. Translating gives CASSVGGGEQFF.

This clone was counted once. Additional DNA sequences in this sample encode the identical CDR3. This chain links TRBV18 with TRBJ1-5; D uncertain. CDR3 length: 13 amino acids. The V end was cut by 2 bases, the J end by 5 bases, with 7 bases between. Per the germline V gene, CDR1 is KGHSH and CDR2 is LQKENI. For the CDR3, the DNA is TGTGCCAGCTCACCAGGGGAGGATCAGCCCCAGCATTTT. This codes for CASSPGEDQPQHF.